This T cell receptor beta chain was captured in a study of cytomegalovirus exposure and HLA in healthy donors. Overall study context: Of 300 to 500 genotyped donors, around 84% clustered with self-reported Caucasian donors.

Study observations and caveats: There were 164 TCR beta chains listed as cytomegalovirus-associated.

On this clone itself: Its target is unknown.

13 Jbeta primers and 60 Vbeta primers were used for the PCR. This table comes from immunoSEQ multiplex PCR, and its TCRdb copy is limited to in-frame clones, with some not included. The sample has approximately 150,000 clones, 68% seen once; the top ten hold around 3%. Donors consisted of healthy bone marrow donors. V lost 3 bases and J 7 bases, leaving 18 bases between the germline ends. Germline lookup yields CDR1 SGHAT and CDR2 FQDESV (reference sequence). The CDR3 has 16 residues. The receptor was derived from a woman aged 40-49 years in good health and CMV-seropositive. The rearrangement uses TRBV11-1 and TRBJ2-2; possibly TRBD2 for D (6 bases). The sample consisted of PBMCs. CDR3 residues: CASSFNGGIGDGELFF. The CDR3 bases are TGTGCCAGCAGCTTTAATGGGGGGATCGGGGACGGGGAGCTGTTTTTT.